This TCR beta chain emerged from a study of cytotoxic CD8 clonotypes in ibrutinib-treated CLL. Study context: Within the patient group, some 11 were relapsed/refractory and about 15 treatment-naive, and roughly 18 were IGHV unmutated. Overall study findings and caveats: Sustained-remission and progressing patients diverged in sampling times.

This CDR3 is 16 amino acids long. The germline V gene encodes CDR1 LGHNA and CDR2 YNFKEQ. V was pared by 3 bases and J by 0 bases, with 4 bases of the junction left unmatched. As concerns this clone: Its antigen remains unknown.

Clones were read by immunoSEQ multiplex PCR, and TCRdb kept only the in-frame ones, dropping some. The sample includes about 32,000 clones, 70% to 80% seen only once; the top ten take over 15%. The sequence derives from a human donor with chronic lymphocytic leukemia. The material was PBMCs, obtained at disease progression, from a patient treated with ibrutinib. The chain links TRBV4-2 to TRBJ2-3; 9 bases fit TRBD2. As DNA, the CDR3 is TGTGCCAGCAGCCACCTAGCGGGGCTTAGCACAGATACGCAGTATTTT. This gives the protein CASSHLAGLSTDTQYF.